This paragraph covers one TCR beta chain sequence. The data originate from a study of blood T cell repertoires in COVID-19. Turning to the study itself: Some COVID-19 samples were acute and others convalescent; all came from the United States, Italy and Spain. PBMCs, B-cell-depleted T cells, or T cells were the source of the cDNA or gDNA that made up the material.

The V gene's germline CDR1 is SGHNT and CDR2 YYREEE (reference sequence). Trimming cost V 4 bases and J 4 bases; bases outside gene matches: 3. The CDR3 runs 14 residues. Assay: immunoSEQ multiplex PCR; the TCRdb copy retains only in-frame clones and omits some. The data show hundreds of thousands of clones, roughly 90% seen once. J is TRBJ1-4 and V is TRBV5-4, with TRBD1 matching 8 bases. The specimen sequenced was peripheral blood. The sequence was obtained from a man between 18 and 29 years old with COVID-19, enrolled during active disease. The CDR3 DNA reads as TGTGCCAGCAGCCCCGACAGGGGTAATGAAAAACTGTTTTTT. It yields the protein CASSPDRGNEKLFF.